This T cell receptor beta chain was sequenced for a study of shared clonotypes between healthy human individuals. Study-level background: Two women and a few men aged 18 to 49 served as donors.

Trimming removed 10 bases from V and 2 bases from J, with 22 bases in between. The CDR3 covers 16 residues. Germline CDR1 LNHDA, CDR2 SQIVND (reference sequence). To note about this clone: Its antigen remains unknown.

Study results and caveats: Sequencing of the sorted subsets was shown by rarefaction to be incomplete despite large depth.

The data were produced by immunoSEQ multiplex PCR, yet TCRdb's version contains in-frame clones alone and is incomplete. The profile shows about 980,000 clones, more than 75% of them singletons. Sequencing was performed on memory CD4+ T cells sorted from blood. The subset was: CD45RA-negative fraction. The V call is TRBV19, the J call TRBJ2-3, with D tentatively TRBD1 or TRBD2 (5 bases each). This TCR was sampled from a man younger than 35 in good health. The CDR3 loop is CATQLTRRGVTDTQYF. The CDR3 coding sequence is TGTGCCACACAGCTAACTAGGCGAGGGGTCACAGATACGCAGTATTTT.